This T cell receptor (beta chain) was observed in a study of regulatory T cells in long-lasting Graves disease. The junction had 7 bases not matched to a gene; V was cut back by 8 bases and J by 1 base. Germline-derived CDR1 and CDR2 are MRHNA and SNTAGT. This CDR3 spans 14 amino acids. The time point is: persistent/refractory GD, antithyroid drugs over 5 years with positive TRAb. PBMC RNA was the source of the TCR library. iRepertoire HTBI primers and Arm-PCR of CDR3 regions built TCR beta libraries. TCRdb re-derived calls from the multiplex PCR reads in MiXCR, one entry per CDR3 protein. This table holds 350,000 to 450,000 distinct CDR3 sequences, approximately 25% found once. The sample holds one count of this clonotype.

V gene TRBV6-4 combines with J gene TRBJ1-1, with 7 nucleotides matching TRBD1. This TCR was sampled from a woman in her thirties or forties with Graves disease. The sequencing here drew on peripheral blood mononuclear cells (PBMCs), taken when the disease was refractory, from a patient treated with antithyroid drugs. As DNA, the CDR3 is TGTGCCAGCCGTCGGGGACAGCAGAACACTGAAGCTTTCTTT. Its translation is CASRRGQQNTEAFF.